This T cell receptor beta chain emerged from a study of CD8 T cells in Susac syndrome. FACS was used to enrich TEMRA cells, whereas the CD8+ and CD4+ T cells were obtained by negative isolation. There are 14 residues in the CDR3. Per the germline V gene, CDR1 is SGHTA and CDR2 is FQGNSA. V shed 5 bases and J 7 bases; nucleotides not matched to a gene: 10. RNA in amounts of about 0.5 to 1 ug was reverse transcribed with random hexamers. TCRdb called the immunoSEQ multiplex PCR reads again in MiXCR, with one record for every CDR3 protein. Here the sample spans approximately 120,000 distinct CDR3 sequences, about 95% being singletons.

The specimen was CD4+ T cells from PBMCs. J is TRBJ1-2 and V is TRBV7-2; 7 nucleotides align to TRBD1. This clonotype originated in a human donor in good health. The CDR3: CASSAGQFEGGYTF. CDR3 in DNA: TGTGCCAGCAGCGCGGGACAGTTCGAAGGTGGCTACACCTTC. Full variable domain (missing parts from reference TRBV7-2 and TRBJ1-2): GAGVSQSPSNKVTEKGKDVELRCDPISGHTALYWYRQSLGQGLEFLIYFQGNSAPDKSGLPSDRFSAERTGGSVSTLTIQRTQQEDSAVYLCASSAGQFEGGYTFGSGTRLTVV.